This TCR beta chain is from a study of cytomegalovirus exposure and HLA in healthy donors. Regarding the study as a whole: Cytomegalovirus association was assigned to about 150 TCR beta chains. In an earlier analysis, about 87% or about 30%: the productive usage of most TCR beta V segments. Based on reports, TCR beta sequences accurately predicted HLA-A and HLA-B alleles for most subjects. Later work showed greater clonal expansion in HLA-associated TCR beta chains than in equally common others.

CDR1 is SGHRS, CDR2 YFSETQ, per germline. There are 15 residues in the CDR3. V gave up 4 bases and J gave up 4 bases, with 14 bases separating them. PCR primers comprised 60 Vbeta and 13 Jbeta primers. Sequencing was performed with immunoSEQ multiplex PCR; in TCRdb, only in-frame clones are kept and a portion is missing. The sample lists around 150,000 clones, approximately 80% seen once, with around a tenth in the top ten. Of note for this clone: Its antigen is not known.

This sequence was found in a man aged 18-30 years in good health and CMV-seropositive. Input material: PBMCs. The V and J genes are TRBV5-1 and TRBJ1-4; D may be TRBD1 (5 bases). For the CDR3, the DNA is TGCGCCAGCAGCCCTATTGGGGGGGGTAATGAAAAACTGTTTTTT. Translation: CASSPIGGGNEKLFF.